This T cell receptor (beta chain) emerged from a study of cytomegalovirus exposure and HLA in healthy donors. Regarding the study as a whole: Later, an analysis showed that TCR beta chains associated with HLA were more clonally expanded than others that were equally common.

PCR primers comprised 60 Vbeta and 13 Jbeta primers. The repertoire was sequenced with immunoSEQ multiplex PCR; TCRdb's copy has only in-frame clones and lacks some. The table includes more than 130,000 clones, 73% detected once. As concerns this clone: Its antigen is as yet unknown.

This receptor was taken from a human donor in good health. Sequenced sample: PBMCs.

CDR3 bases: TGTGCCAGCTTCGGCGGGACTGAAGCTTTCTTT. It is translated as CASFGGTEAFF. J is TRBJ1-1 and V is TRBV2; no definite D call. Germline V gene sequence: CDR1 SNHLY, CDR2 FYNNEI. The CDR3 is 11 amino acids. V lost 8 bases and J lost 5, with 9 bases in between. The variable domain in full, completed from reference TRBV2 and TRBJ1-1, reads EPEVTQTPSHQVTQMGQEVILRCVPISNHLYFYWYRQILGQKVEFLVSFYNNEISEKSEIFDDQFSVERPDGSNFTLKIRSTKLEDSAMYFCASFGGTEAFFGQGTRLTVV.